This T cell receptor beta chain came from a study of blood T cells in healthy people across ages. Russia was home to the donors, healthy Caucasian individuals aged roughly 6 to 100. Each donor gave roughly 9.1 milliliters of peripheral blood. Together with a sample-barcoded 5' primer, a J-beta primer mix was included in a second PCR lasting about 6 to 11 cycles. From the 5' RACE reads, TCRdb called clonotypes with MiXCR, one entry per CDR3 protein. The table shows over 950,000 distinct CDR3 sequences, with 51% occurring only once. The origin of this receptor is a woman aged 55-69 years in good health. The sample taken for sequencing was blood.

CDR3 bases: TGCAGTGCCCCCGGAAGTCCCTACGGGGACCTCGAGGCCCAGTACTTC. It encodes CSAPGSPYGDLEAQYF. The gene calls are TRBV20-1 and TRBJ2-5; D tentatively fits TRBD1 or TRBD2 (5 bases each). The germline V gene has CDR1 DFQATT and CDR2 SNEGSKA (reference sequence). CDR3 length: 16 residues. V lost 6 bases and J lost 9, with 29 bases in between.